This TCR beta chain was identified during a study of cytomegalovirus exposure and HLA in healthy donors (dated by TCRdb to about 2017). Some background on the complete study: In an earlier analysis of approximately 500 of the donors, 276 Gb of sequence data and approximately 100 million unique TCR beta sequences from roughly 190 million T cells were reported. The T cell repertoires of around 730 subjects were profiled by immunosequencing and related to cytomegalovirus serostatus. Of the roughly 400 genotyped donors, approximately 80% fell in the genetic ancestry cluster associated with self-reported Caucasian donors. Rather than drawing on any new phenotypic data, the later analysis identified candidate immune exposures from TCR beta sequences and the way those sequences occurred across donors. The study combined high-throughput TCR immunosequencing, statistical association of individual TCRs with disease status, and machine learning to predict cytomegalovirus infection status. To study patterns of TCR occurrence, a later analysis re-analyzed previously published TCR beta repertoires from just over 650 donors and added high-resolution HLA genotyping. The study aimed to test whether cataloging public T cell receptors could reveal signatures of past pathogen exposure. In addition to the first cohort of 650 to 750 subjects, a separate validation cohort of approximately 110 different subjects was used. In a later genetic analysis, genome-wide SNP genotypes for 398 of the 666 donors were used, and that subset was treated as a discovery cohort. An early release that covered approximately 600 HLA-typed donors contained approximately 300 gigabases of sequencing data and 65 million to 100 million unique TCR sequences. Alongside the repertoire data, information on donor age, sex, ethnicity and CMV serostatus was compiled. All discovery cohort repertoires had been generated using a single sequencing platform. HLA typing covered class I and class II loci at four-digit resolution. Across around 400 genotyped donors of the cohort, an average of roughly 230,000 unique TCR beta nucleotide sequences per donor were sequenced, and approximately 17% of those sequences were non-productive. The number of typed donors differed by locus: about 629-630 for A, B, C, DRB1 and DQB1; some 540 for DQA1; approximately 610 for DPA1; and 400 to 480 for DPB1. Because of strong linkage in the cohort, roughly five DR-DQ haplotypes were treated as single units for association and clustering. An earlier analysis of about 620 of the donors applied high-throughput TCR beta sequencing to assess whether each TCR beta V gene segment acted as functional or pseudogenic.

The library relied on the immunoSEQ multiplex PCR assay. For the multiplex PCR, a mixture combining 60 forward primers for TCR Vbeta segments and 13 reverse primers for TCR Jbeta segments was used. The CDR3 region of rearranged TCR beta genes was amplified from genomic DNA with a multiplex PCR assay. The amplified TCR beta libraries were sequenced on the Illumina HiSeq System as 87-base-pair reads. The original methods were these. Across the roughly 670 repertoires, a later analysis counted 80 million or so unique TCR beta chains, approximately 10 million of which were shared by at least two donors. To remove PCR and sequencing errors, raw reads were error-corrected and collapsed into unique sequences using a nearest-neighbor algorithm that merged closely related sequences. Alignment of CDR3 sequences to IMGT reference sequences was used to assign V, D and J gene segments. For a sequence to be retained, at least a six-nucleotide match to both a V gene segment and a J gene segment was required. A rearrangement counted as productive if the CDR3 had no stop codons and remained in frame with V and J, and every other rearrangement counted as non-productive. Following IMGT convention, CDR3 was defined as the stretch from the second conserved V-encoded cysteine up to the conserved J-encoded phenylalanine. The earlier analysis of approximately 590 of the donors excluded any sequence lacking an unambiguous match to a single V gene segment. An earlier analysis of approximately 590 of the donors classified V segments as functional when productive rearrangements were above 56.7% and as segregating when the standard deviation between donors was above 5%. A statistical classification framework was built to diagnose cytomegalovirus status from the catalog of TCR beta chain sequences. In a later analysis, V and J genes were assigned by comparing TCR nucleotide sequences against IMGT/GENE-DB human TR gene sequences. In a later analysis, CDR3 sequences and most-parsimonious VDJ recombination scenarios were assigned using the TCRdist pipeline. A later analysis defined each TCR beta chain by its CDR3 amino acid sequence plus V-gene family, and excluded reads lacking a unique V-gene family. A later analysis removed nearly 600 highly shared, low-generation-probability nucleotide sequences to deal with suspected cross-contamination and a sequencing artifact. A later analysis calculated a clonal expansion index for each public chain from normalized within-repertoire ranks of inferred template counts. Generation probabilities in a later analysis came from a VDJ recombination model fitted to out-of-frame rearrangements, and those results were checked against IGoR. In a later analysis, TCR-TCR, TCR-HLA and TCR-CMV co-occurrence was scored with hypergeometric tests, and a repertoire-size bias correction was applied to TCR pairs. A later analysis estimated false discovery rates by permuting HLA or CMV assignments 20 times. In a later analysis, co-occurring TCRs were grouped with DBSCAN, and TCRdist sequence similarity was added when clustering was performed within HLA-allele-positive subsets. For co-occurrence clustering, repertoires with fewer than 30,000 or more than 120,000 public chains were excluded, along with five or six repertoires with anomalous nucleotide sharing. The immuneACCESS repertoire file appears here via TCRdb, limited to in-frame rearrangements. These files lack a portion of the clones; in checked studies, under half of the deficit traces to unresolved V genes, and the cause of the others is not known. The V and J calls and clone size come from that table; D and trimming were worked out from the DNA. The sample table shows 95,000 to 100,000 clones, and around 77% are seen once. Clones ranked in the top ten supply 7.5% to 9% of the sample.

The cohort was made up of 666 healthy bone marrow donors. Cohort members were all nominally healthy when sampled, although unrecorded immune exposures were likely present. The donor tested CMV seronegative, placing the donor among the 350 or so seronegative members of the cohort. A peripheral blood sample was provided by each donor, and peripheral blood mononuclear cells were used for TCR beta sequencing. The Qiagen DNeasy Blood Extraction Kit was used to extract genomic DNA from the blood cell samples. On this clone: The target of this receptor is not known. No much larger clone exists at a distance of one base, and base qualities are not known.

CDR1 SGHVS and CDR2 FQNEAQ are derived from the germline V gene. A distance of 14 bases separates the germline ends of V and J, which lose 5 bases and 4 bases respectively. The cysteine opens and the phenylalanine closes a CDR3 of 14 amino acids. Just the 42-base CDR3 DNA is kept, in frame starting at base 1. The paper's findings and limits, for the study overall: A further reported finding was that TCR beta sequences accurately predicted the HLA-A and HLA-B alleles for most subjects in the first cohort. Correlated functional status among segregating V segments might reflect linkage disequilibrium, but an unknown experimental factor could not be ruled out. The presence/absence analyses assumed that sequencing depth was roughly uniform across donors, and that assumption may not be true. Assigning TCR associations to individual alleles was difficult when HLA alleles, especially DR and DQ, strongly co-occurred. In a later analysis, most CMV-associated TCR beta chains were found to appear HLA-restricted, with HLA associations seemingly driven largely by CMV exposure. A cluster of highly shared sequence variants was judged likely to represent a technical artifact of the sequencing pipeline. Broadly in line with IMGT annotations, most TCR beta V segments showed up in productive rearrangements about 90% or about 30% of the time in an earlier analysis of a few hundred of the donors. In this cohort, only TCR beta chains were sequenced, and detectable features were limited by the absence of alpha or paired-chain data. Several of the top co-occurrence clusters appeared to be linked to parvovirus B19, influenza, CMV and Epstein-Barr virus, according to a later analysis. The only immune exposure information available for the cohort was CMV serostatus. Because HLA typing was missing for some donors at each locus, association tests included only the typed subset. A few of the identified cytomegalovirus-associated TCR beta chains were confirmed in vitro to be specific for cytomegalovirus antigens. In the study, 150 to 200 TCR beta chains were listed as associated with cytomegalovirus. In a later analysis, HLA-associated TCR beta chains were found to be more clonally expanded and to have lower generation probabilities than equally common non-associated chains. Most TCR sequences were observed very rarely across donors, whereas some public TCRs were present in many individuals. At a false discovery rate of 0.05, a later analysis linked 15,000 to 20,000 TCR beta sequences to specific HLA alleles. According to a later analysis, TCR association rates differed among HLA loci, with DRB1 alleles showing the most associated TCRs and HLA-C alleles showing the fewest. The earlier analysis of some 560 of the donors excluded about 16 rarely observed V segments, including chromosome 9 orphons, because counts were too low. According to a later genetic analysis, donors in an Asian-associated ancestry cluster had fewer N-insertions in productive TCRs than the approximately 650-donor mean. It was suggested by the authors that the approach could potentially be generalized to other disease states and immunological phenotypes. Cytomegalovirus status was reported to be diagnosed by the classifier with high specificity and sensitivity in both the original and validation cohorts. An association between a missense DCLRE1C variant and V-gene and J-gene trimming of TCR beta chains was found in a later genetic analysis and replicated in an independent cohort. Some IMGT-functional V segments, including TRBV6-2 and TRBV6-3, could not be distinguished by the 87-base-pair reads and were therefore excluded.

The receptor comes from a female donor in good health and CMV-seronegative. The sequencing sample was made of PBMCs. The rearranged segments are TRBV7-8 and TRBJ1-1; a tentative D match to TRBD1 spans 5 bases. CDR3 protein: CASSTEGRFTEAFF. The DNA reads TGTGCCAGCAGCACGGAGGGACGGTTCACTGAAGCTTTCTTT.